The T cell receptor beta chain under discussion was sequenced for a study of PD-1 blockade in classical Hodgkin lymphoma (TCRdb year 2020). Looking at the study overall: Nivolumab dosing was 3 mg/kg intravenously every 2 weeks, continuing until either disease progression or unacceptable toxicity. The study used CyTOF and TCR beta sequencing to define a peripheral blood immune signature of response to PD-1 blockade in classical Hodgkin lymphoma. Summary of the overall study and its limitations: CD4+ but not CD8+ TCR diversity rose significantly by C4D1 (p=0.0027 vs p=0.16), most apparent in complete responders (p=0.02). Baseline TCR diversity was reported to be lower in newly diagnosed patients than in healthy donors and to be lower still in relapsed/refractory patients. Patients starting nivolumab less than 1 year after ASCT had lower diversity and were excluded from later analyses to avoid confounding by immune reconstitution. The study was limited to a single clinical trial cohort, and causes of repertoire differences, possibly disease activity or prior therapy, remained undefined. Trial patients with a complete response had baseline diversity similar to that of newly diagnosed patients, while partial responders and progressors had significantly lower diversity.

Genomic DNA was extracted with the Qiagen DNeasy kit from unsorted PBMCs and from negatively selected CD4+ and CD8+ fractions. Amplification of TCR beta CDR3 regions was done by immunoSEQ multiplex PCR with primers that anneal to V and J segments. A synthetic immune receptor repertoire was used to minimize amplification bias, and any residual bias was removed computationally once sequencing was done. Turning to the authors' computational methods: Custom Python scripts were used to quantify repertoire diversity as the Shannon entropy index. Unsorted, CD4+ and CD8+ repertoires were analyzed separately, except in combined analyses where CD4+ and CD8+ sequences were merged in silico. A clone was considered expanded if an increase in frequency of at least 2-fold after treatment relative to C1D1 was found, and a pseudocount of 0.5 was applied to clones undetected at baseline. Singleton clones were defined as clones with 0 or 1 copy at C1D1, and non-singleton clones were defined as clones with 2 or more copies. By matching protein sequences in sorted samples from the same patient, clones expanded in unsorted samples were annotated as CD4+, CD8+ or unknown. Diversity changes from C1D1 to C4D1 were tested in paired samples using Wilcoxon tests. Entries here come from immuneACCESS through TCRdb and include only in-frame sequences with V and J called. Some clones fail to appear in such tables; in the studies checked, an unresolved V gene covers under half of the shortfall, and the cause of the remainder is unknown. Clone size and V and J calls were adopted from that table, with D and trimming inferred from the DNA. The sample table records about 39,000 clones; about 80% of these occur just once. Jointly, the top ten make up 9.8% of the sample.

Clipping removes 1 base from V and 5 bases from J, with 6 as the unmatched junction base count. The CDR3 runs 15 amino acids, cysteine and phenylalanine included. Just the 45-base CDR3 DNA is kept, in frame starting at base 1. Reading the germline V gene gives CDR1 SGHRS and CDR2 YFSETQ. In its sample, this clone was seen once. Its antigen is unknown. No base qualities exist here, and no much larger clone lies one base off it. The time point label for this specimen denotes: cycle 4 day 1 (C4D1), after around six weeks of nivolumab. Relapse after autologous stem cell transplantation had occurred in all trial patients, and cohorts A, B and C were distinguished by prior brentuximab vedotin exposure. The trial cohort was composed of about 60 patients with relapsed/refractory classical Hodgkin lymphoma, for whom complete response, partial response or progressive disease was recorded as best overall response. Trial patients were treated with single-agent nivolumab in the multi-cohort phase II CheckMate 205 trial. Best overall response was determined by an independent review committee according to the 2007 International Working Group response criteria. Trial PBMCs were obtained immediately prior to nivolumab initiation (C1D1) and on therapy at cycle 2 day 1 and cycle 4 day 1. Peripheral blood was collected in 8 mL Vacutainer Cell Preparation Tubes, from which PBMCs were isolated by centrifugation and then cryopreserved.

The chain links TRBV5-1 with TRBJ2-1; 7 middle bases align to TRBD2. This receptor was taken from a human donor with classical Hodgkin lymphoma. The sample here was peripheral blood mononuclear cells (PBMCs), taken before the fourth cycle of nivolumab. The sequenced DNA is TGCGCCAGCAGCTTGATCCGGACTAGTAACAATGAGCAGTTCTTC. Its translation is CASSLIRTSNNEQFF.